The clone carrying this T cell receptor (beta chain) turned up a few times. The 5'RACE method, run with constant-segment primers, produced TCR alpha and TCR beta cDNA libraries (carrying sample barcodes and UMIs). TCRdb re-called the 5' RACE reads through MiXCR, storing one row per CDR3 protein. Among roughly 250,000 distinct CDR3 sequences listed, roughly 17% were seen once. Unmatched junction bases numbered 10, after V lost 4 bases and J lost 12 bases. In germline, CDR1 is MGHDK, CDR2 SYGVNS. The CDR3 has 15 amino acids. This entry comes from a study of T-cell memory formation after mild COVID-19. This TCR was recovered from a man younger than 30 who had mild COVID-19 (a few samples of this study predate the infection). Cell type and time point are not known. The sample consisted of PBMCs or a T cell subset sorted from them (not recorded which). The rearrangement uses TRBV25-1 and TRBJ2-1; 12 bases match TRBD2. CDR3 in DNA: TGTGCCAGCAGTGGGCTAGCGGGGGGGCTTCTGTCGCAGTTCTTC. Translated, it gives CASSGLAGGLLSQFF.